The 31 T cell receptor beta chains reported below all come from one sample, sequenced in a study of CD8+ T cells in alopecia areata. Treatment here: oral pan-JAK inhibitor, 5-10 mg twice daily. In each case, RNA was isolated and then reverse transcribed into cDNA as the sequencing template. Sequencing used immunoSEQ multiplex PCR; TCRdb keeps in-frame clones, though not all of them. Altogether about 120,000 clones are present, around 56% being singletons, with the ten largest covering 0.45% to 0.5%. The starting material was CD4+ T cells sorted from blood, obtained at week 4, from a patient treated with tofacitinib. Receptor source: a human donor with alopecia areata.

This clone was detected only a few times. The chain joins TRBV12-5 to TRBJ2-7; 8 bases line up with TRBD2. The CDR3 covers 15 residues. The ends lost 0 bases at V and 6 bases at J; junction bases unmatched: 7. Germline assignment: CDR1 LGHNT and CDR2 FRNRAP. The CDR3, as DNA: TGTGCTAGTGGTTTGGTACCGGGAGGGCCGATCGAGCAGTACTTC. Translation: CASGLVPGGPIEQYF.

The V and J genes are TRBV29-1 and TRBJ2-7, with 7 bases fitting TRBD1. This CDR3 spans 12 amino acids. V shed 5 bases and J 1 base; nucleotides not matched to a gene: 2. The germline V gene encodes CDR1 SQVTM and CDR2 ANQGSEA. CDR3 coding DNA: TGCAGCGTTAAGGGACAGTCCTACGAGCAGTACTTC. It yields the protein CSVKGQSYEQYF.

This clone was observed at least ten times. V is TRBV10-3 and J is TRBJ1-1, with a weak D call TRBD1 (6 bases). V was cut by 9 bases and J by 3 bases, with 14 bases left in between. Germline CDR1 reads ENHRY; CDR2 reads SYGVKD. The CDR3 runs to 13 residues. The DNA of the CDR3 is TGTGCCATTAAAACAGGGACCGACACTGAAGCTTTCTTT. Translating it yields CAIKTGTDTEAFF.

The table lists this clone with a few counts. V and J are TRBV29-1 and TRBJ1-4; perhaps TRBD1 as D (5 bases). The CDR3 is made up of 12 amino acids. Trimming left V 5 bases short and J 4 bases short, with 8 bases between. The germline V gene has CDR1 SQVTM and CDR2 ANQGSEA. CDR3 coding DNA: TGCAGCGTTTCTGGGGGTAATGAAAAACTGTTTTTT. Translated: CSVSGGNEKLFF.

The rearrangement joins TRBV10-2 to TRBJ1-1; D not certain. The CDR3 totals 13 residues. With 5 bases removed from V and 1 base from J, the gap between germline ends came to 8 bases. The germline V gene has CDR1 WSHSY and CDR2 SAAADI. Here the CDR3 reads CASSRPENTEAFF. DNA for the CDR3: TGCGCCAGCAGTCGGCCGGAGAACACTGAAGCTTTCTTT.

The rearrangement links TRBV5-4 to TRBJ2-7, with D perhaps matching TRBD2 (5 bases). Germline CDR1 reads SGHNT; CDR2 reads YYREEE (reference sequence). Trimming shortened V by 3 bases and J by 0 bases, and 10 bases separated the two germline ends. The CDR3 runs 14 residues. CDR3 loop: CASSSSGSSYEQYF. In DNA form, the CDR3 reads TGTGCCAGCAGCTCCAGCGGCAGCTCCTACGAGCAGTACTTC.

The rearrangement joins TRBV7-9 to TRBJ2-2; D unclear. V dropped 5 bases and J dropped 9 bases, with 10 bases sitting between them. The CDR3 length is 12 residues. CDR1 and CDR2 (germline): SEHNR, FQNEAQ (reference sequence). The CDR3 coding sequence is TGTGCCAGCAGCCCCCCAGGCAGGGAGCTGTTTTTT. Residues: CASSPPGRELFF.

J is TRBJ1-1 and V is TRBV2; TRBD1 might be the D (5 bases). The V gene's germline CDR1 is SNHLY and CDR2 FYNNEI. The V end lost 8 bases, the J end lost 1 base, and 17 bases lay between the germline ends. The CDR3 has 15 residues. The CDR3 DNA reads as TGTGCCAGCTCTAAACAGACCACAGGGAACACTGAAGCTTTCTTT. It translates to CASSKQTTGNTEAFF.

The chain couples TRBV7-9 to TRBJ1-1; D is uncertain. CDR1 SEHNR and CDR2 FQNEAQ come from the germline V gene (reference sequence). There are 16 residues in the CDR3. Trimming shortened V by 1 base and J by 0 bases, and 12 bases separated the two germline ends. This chain's CDR3 is CASSLGQLNLNTEAFF. As DNA, the CDR3 is TGTGCCAGCAGCTTAGGTCAGCTAAACTTGAACACTGAAGCTTTCTTT.

This clone was seen only a few times. The chain joins TRBV19 to TRBJ1-2; TRBD1 matches at 7 bases. This CDR3 is 19 amino acids long. The trim removed 6 bases at V and 4 bases at J, leaving 23 bases unmatched. CDR1 and CDR2 from the germline V gene are LNHDA and SQIVND (reference sequence). The DNA for the CDR3 is TGTGCCAGTAGACCGTTGTGGCGGCTAAAGGGACAGAGCAGCTATGGCTACACCTTC. Amino acid sequence: CASRPLWRLKGQSSYGYTF.

This clone was recorded once. The sample contains more than one DNA sequence encoding this CDR3. The chain joins TRBV18 to TRBJ2-7, with D hard to call. Trimming took off 6 bases at V and 4 bases at J, with 13 bases between the two ends. Germline V gives CDR1 KGHSH, CDR2 LQKENI. CDR3 length: 13 residues. CDR3 coding DNA: TGTGCCAGCTCGCCCGGTTCCTCTTACGAGCAGTACTTC. Residues: CASSPGSSYEQYF.

The CDR3: CSAPDTGGTEAFF. The DNA for the CDR3 is TGCAGCGCCCCGGACACTGGGGGCACTGAAGCTTTCTTT. This chain connects TRBV29-1 to TRBJ1-1, with D possibly TRBD1 on 5 matching bases. The CDR3 contains 13 residues. Per germline, CDR1 SQVTM and CDR2 ANQGSEA. The V end lost 7 bases, the J end lost 4 bases, and 16 bases lay between the germline ends.

This clone has just a few counts. The chain links TRBV29-1 to TRBJ2-2; TRBD1 is a possible D gene (6 bases). This CDR3 contains 14 residues. The germline gives CDR1 SQVTM, CDR2 ANQGSEA. Trimming left V 6 bases short and J 0 bases short, with 11 bases between. CDR3 protein: CSVPRTANTGELFF. CDR3 DNA: TGCAGCGTCCCCCGGACAGCGAACACCGGGGAGCTGTTTTTT.

The chain employs TRBV5-1 and TRBJ2-3, with TRBD2 as a possible D gene (6 bases). Deletions cut 0 bases from V and 2 bases from J, with 10 bases between. Germline CDR1 reads SGHRS; CDR2 reads YFSETQ. The CDR3 loop spans 15 amino acids. Here the CDR3 DNA reads TGCGCCAGCAGCTTGGACGGGACTGTCACAGATACGCAGTATTTT. Its protein is CASSLDGTVTDTQYF. The whole variable domain, filled in from reference TRBV5-1 and TRBJ2-3, reads KAGVTQTPRYLIKTRGQQVTLSCSPISGHRSVSWYQQTPGQGLQFLFEYFSETQRNKGNFPGRFSGRQFSNSRSEMNVSTLELGDSALYLCASSLDGTVTDTQYFGPGTRLTVL.

The chain joins TRBV5-1 to TRBJ1-3; D is uncertain. With 1 base removed from V and 0 bases from J, the gap between germline ends came to 17 bases. Germline CDR1 reads SGHRS; CDR2 reads YFSETQ. CDR3 length equals 18 residues. The CDR3, as DNA: TGCGCCAGCAGCTTGAACCGTGCAGCCCGTAGCTCTGGAAACACCATATATTTT. It codes for CASSLNRAARSSGNTIYF.

The rearrangement links TRBV7-9 to TRBJ2-3; D gene ambiguous. V was clipped by 0 bases and J by 3 bases, with 7 bases between them. The CDR3 extends over 14 amino acids. Per germline, CDR1 SEHNR and CDR2 FQNEAQ (reference sequence). CDR3 nucleotides: TGTGCCAGCAGCTTAGCCCGTCAAACAGATACGCAGTATTTT. Its translation is CASSLARQTDTQYF.

This chain uses TRBV25-1 with TRBJ2-7; 7 nucleotides line up with TRBD2. Unmatched junction bases numbered 11, after V lost 3 bases and J lost 3 bases. This CDR3 comprises 16 residues. The V gene's germline CDR1 is MGHDK and CDR2 SYGVNS. The DNA of the CDR3 is TGTGCCAGCAGTGAGTCCGCTAGCGGTCCAATCTACGAGCAGTACTTC. It translates to CASSESASGPIYEQYF.

In its sample, this clone ranks as medium-sized (0.01 to 0.1%). This chain links TRBV29-1 with TRBJ1-1, with 7 bases matching TRBD1. The CDR3 loop spans 13 amino acids. V was clipped by 4 bases and J by 2 bases; unmatched bases: 4. Germline lookup yields CDR1 SQVTM and CDR2 ANQGSEA. The CDR3 DNA follows: TGCAGCGTTGGGACAGGACTAAACACTGAAGCTTTCTTT. Translation: CSVGTGLNTEAFF. The complete variable domain, with remaining parts taken from reference TRBV29-1 and TRBJ1-1, reads SAVISQKPSRDICQRGTSLTIQCQVDSQVTMMFWYRQQPGQSLTLIATANQGSEATYESGFVIDKFPISRPNLTFSTLTVSNMSPEDSSIYLCSVGTGLNTEAFFGQGTRLTVV.

This chain connects TRBV29-1 to TRBJ2-7; TRBD2 agrees at 8 bases. In germline, CDR1 is SQVTM, CDR2 ANQGSEA. Germline trimming cut 7 bases from V and 5 bases from J; bases unmatched to any gene: 10. CDR3 length equals 13 residues. As DNA, the CDR3 is TGCAGCGCCTACGGGGGGGTCCAGAACGAGCAGTACTTC. This gives the protein CSAYGGVQNEQYF.

This clone was observed a single time. V is TRBV4-1 and J is TRBJ2-1; a weak D match, TRBD1 (5 bases). The V gene lost 2 bases and the J gene lost 4 bases, with 12 bases spanning the gap. Germline V CDR1 and CDR2: MGHRA, YSYEKL. The CDR3 totals 15 residues. The CDR3 is CASSQKSGIYNEQFF. The CDR3 region has the DNA TGCGCCAGCAGCCAAAAATCAGGGATTTACAATGAGCAGTTCTTC.

J is TRBJ1-2 and V is TRBV27; 9 bases are shared with TRBD1. CDR1 and CDR2 from the germline V gene are MNHEY and SMNVEV (reference sequence). The CDR3 is 15 residues long. V gave up 7 bases and J gave up 2 bases; unmatched junction bases: 8. As DNA, the CDR3 is TGTGCCAGCAATCCACAGGGGGCCGTGAACTATGGCTACACCTTC. It encodes CASNPQGAVNYGYTF.

The V gene is TRBV19, the J gene TRBJ2-1, with 8 bases aligning to TRBD2. This CDR3 has 19 residues. CDR1 and CDR2 (germline): LNHDA, SQIVND (reference sequence). V was pared by 4 bases and J by 2 bases, with 16 bases of the junction left unmatched. CDR3 loop: CASSTPPGTRGRPYNEQFF. CDR3 bases: TGTGCCAGTAGTACGCCGCCCGGGACTAGAGGACGACCCTACAATGAGCAGTTCTTC.

This clone was detected only a few times. V and J are TRBV20-1 and TRBJ1-4; D gene ambiguous. The V end lost 7 bases, the J end lost 8 bases, and 8 bases lay between the germline ends. The CDR3 contains 10 residues. Germline CDR1 and CDR2: DFQATT and SNEGSKA (reference sequence). CDR3 in DNA: TGCAGTGTACCCGAAGAAAAACTGTTTTTT. The encoded protein is CSVPEEKLFF.

The V call is TRBV29-1, the J call TRBJ1-6, with D possibly matching TRBD1 (5 bases). V lost 6 bases to trimming and J lost 0 bases, with 9 bases between them. The germline CDR1 and CDR2 sequences are SQVTM and ANQGSEA. The CDR3 loop spans 14 amino acids. CDR3 nucleotides: TGCAGCGTCAGGGAGAGCTCCTATAATTCACCCCTCCACTTT. Translating gives CSVRESSYNSPLHF.

The chain recombines TRBV20-1 with TRBJ2-5; the D is unclear. V was shortened by 4 bases and J by 5 bases, with 8 bases between the two germline ends. CDR1 and CDR2 (germline): DFQATT, SNEGSKA (reference sequence). This CDR3 is 11 amino acids long. CDR3 sequence: CSANSRETQYF. DNA for the CDR3: TGCAGTGCTAATAGTCGGGAGACCCAGTACTTC.

This clone has just a few counts. The V and J genes are TRBV9 and TRBJ2-7, with 8 bases lining up with TRBD1. V lost 3 bases to trimming and J lost 5 bases; unmatched junction nucleotides: 1. Germline CDR1 and CDR2: SGDLS and YYNGEE. The CDR3 extends over 12 amino acids. The CDR3: CASSADRDEQYF. The CDR3 DNA follows: TGTGCCAGCAGCGCGGACAGGGACGAGCAGTACTTC.

This clone has a single count. CDR3 sequence (DNA): TGTGCCAGCAGTCAAGCGGGGGCCGAGCAGTACTTC. Translated, it gives CASSQAGAEQYF. The rearrangement joins TRBV6-5 to TRBJ2-7; 8 bases are a match to TRBD2. This CDR3 region has 12 residues. Germline CDR1 reads MNHEY; CDR2 reads SVGAGI. J gave up 6 bases and V 5 bases, and 3 bases lay outside the gene matches.

This chain joins TRBV23-1 and TRBJ2-1; 8 bases agree with TRBD1. TRBV23-1 is placed among ORFs of uncertain function. This CDR3 is built from 16 residues. The junction had 11 bases not matched to a gene; V was cut back by 4 bases and J by 6 bases. CDR3 coding DNA: TGCGCCAGCAGTCGGTGCCCGAGACAGGGGTCCAATGAGCAGTTCTTC. Protein: CASSRCPRQGSNEQFF.

This clone occurred once. The gene calls are TRBV30 and TRBJ2-1; the match to TRBD2 covers 14 bases. V lost 3 bases, J lost 7 bases, and 2 bases stayed unmatched. CDR3 length: 14 amino acids. Per germline, CDR1 GTSNPN and CDR2 SVGIG (reference sequence). The CDR3 coding sequence is TGTGCCTGGAGGTGGACTAGCGGGAGGAATGAGCAGTTCTTC. It specifies CAWRWTSGRNEQFF.

This sequence joins TRBV29-1 and TRBJ2-3, with D unclear. V was pared by 7 bases and J by 3 bases, with 26 bases between. CDR3 length: 17 residues. The germline gives CDR1 SQVTM, CDR2 ANQGSEA. In nucleotides, the CDR3 is TGCAGCGCATCCCCCAACTTGGGATTTGATGGGACAGATACGCAGTATTTT. Translated: CSASPNLGFDGTDTQYF.

The chain links TRBV27 to TRBJ1-1, with 7 bases matching TRBD1. Looked up from germline, CDR1 is MNHEY and CDR2 is SMNVEV (reference sequence). Trimming removed 4 bases from V and 11 bases from J; junction bases left unmatched: 10. This CDR3 contains 13 residues. CDR3: CASSSGQRPDAFF. CDR3 nucleotides: TGTGCCAGCAGTTCGGGACAGCGGCCCGATGCTTTCTTT.